Listed below are T cell receptor beta chains from one sample, sequenced in a study of T-cell reconstitution after alpha-beta-depleted transplantation in children. TCRdb passed the PCR reads through MiXCR, listing each CDR3 protein once. Here the sample spans around 500,000 distinct CDR3 sequences, roughly 24% being singletons. Sequencing used PBMCs, mostly from graft donor cells, obtained 360 days after TCRalphabeta/CD19-depleted stem cell transplant. The receptors here all came from a boy younger than two who had a stem cell transplant for acute myeloid leukemia, so the T cells may come from the graft donor. Each CDR3 is given with its conserved first and last residue. D genes are given only for firm matches. Clone size is given for some rows only: seen once, a few or many times, or a class if the clone is expanded.

>-|few|TRBJ2-5|TRBV5-8
TGTGCCAGCAGCTTGATGTTTTTCGAGACCCAGTACTTC
CASSLMFFETQYF
>-|few|TRBJ2-1|TRBV12-3/TRBV12-4
TGTGCCAGCAGTTTCAGAGGGGTTGGGGATGAGCAGTTCTTC
CASSFRGVGDEQFF
>-|many|TRBJ2-2|TRBV20-1
TGCAGTGCTAGAGGGCCAGGGTCGAACACCGGGGAGCTGTTTTTT
CSARGPGSNTGELFF
>-|-|TRBJ2-3|TRBV10-3
TGTGCCATCAGTGAAGGCATCCCCCCGGATACGCAGTATTTT
CAISEGIPPDTQYF
>TRBD1|many|TRBJ1-1|TRBV6-5
TGTGCCAGCAGGGCACAGGGGGCAAGTATCGCTGAAGCTTTCTTT
CASRAQGASIAEAFF
>-|many|TRBJ1-1|TRBV12-3/TRBV12-4
TGTGCCAGCAGTTTAGCGCCGGGAGCGACTGAAGCTTTCTTT
CASSLAPGATEAFF
>-|few|TRBJ1-5|TRBV12-3/TRBV12-4
TGTGCCAGCAGAGAGGCCCACCTCAATCAGCCCCAGCATTTT
CASREAHLNQPQHF
>TRBD1|-|TRBJ2-1|TRBV12-5
TGTGCTAGTGGTTTGGTACAGGGGGACTACAATGAGCAGTTCTTC
CASGLVQGDYNEQFF
>TRBD2|-|TRBJ2-3|TRBV11-2
TGTGCCAGCAGCTTCTTTTGGAGTAGCGGGGGGAGTAGCACAGATACGCAGTATTTT
CASSFFWSSGGSSTDTQYF
>-|-|TRBJ2-7|TRBV20-1
TGCAGTGCCCGAAGGCTCAGGGATGGGAGCTCCTACGAGCAGTACTTC
CSARRLRDGSSYEQYF
>-|few|TRBJ1-1|TRBV12-3/TRBV12-4
TGTGCCAGCAGCAAACACACTGAAGCTTTCTTT
CASSKHTEAFF